This T cell receptor (beta chain) was sequenced in a study of post-analysis software for immune sequencing data. Study background: Relapsing-remitting, secondary progressive and progressive-relapsing multiple sclerosis were all included among the disease courses. The study, taken as a whole, reports: Same-batch samples co-clustered strongly by F measure. Among roughly five TRBV segments more frequent in patients than controls were TRBV5-6, TRBV5-1 and TRBV20-1.

This CDR3 is built from 15 residues. V trimming: 0 bases; J trimming: 5 bases; junction bases outside the gene matches: 6. Germline CDR1 is LGHDT and CDR2 is YNNKEL (reference sequence). To note about this clonotype: Antigen unknown.

TCR beta cDNA libraries included unique molecular identifiers. Between roughly 1 and 10 million T cells gave rise to approximately 520,000 cDNA molecules. MiXCR, applied by TCRdb to the PCR reads, yields one record per CDR3 protein. The data show hundreds of thousands of distinct CDR3 sequences, 55% to 60% seen once. This chain joins TRBV3-1 and TRBJ2-5; TRBD1 aligns across 7 bases. Sequenced material: blood. This clonotype was sampled from a girl aged 2 to 9 with multiple sclerosis. CDR3 protein: CASSQDTGVTETQYF. In DNA, the CDR3 is TGTGCCAGCAGCCAAGATACAGGGGTAACGGAGACCCAGTACTTC.